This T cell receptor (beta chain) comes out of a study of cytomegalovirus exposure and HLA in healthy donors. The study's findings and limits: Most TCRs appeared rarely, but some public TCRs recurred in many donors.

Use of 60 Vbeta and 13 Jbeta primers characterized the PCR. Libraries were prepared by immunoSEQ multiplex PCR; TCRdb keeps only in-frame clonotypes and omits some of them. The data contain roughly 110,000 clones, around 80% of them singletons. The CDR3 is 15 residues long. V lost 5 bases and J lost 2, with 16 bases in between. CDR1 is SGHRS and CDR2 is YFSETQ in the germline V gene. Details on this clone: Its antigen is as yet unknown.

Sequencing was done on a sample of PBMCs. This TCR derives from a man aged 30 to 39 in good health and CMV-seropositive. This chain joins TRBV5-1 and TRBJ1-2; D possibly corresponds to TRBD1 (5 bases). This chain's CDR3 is CASSQAGSPNYGYTF. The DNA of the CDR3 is TGCGCCAGCAGTCAAGCAGGGTCTCCCAACTATGGCTACACCTTC.